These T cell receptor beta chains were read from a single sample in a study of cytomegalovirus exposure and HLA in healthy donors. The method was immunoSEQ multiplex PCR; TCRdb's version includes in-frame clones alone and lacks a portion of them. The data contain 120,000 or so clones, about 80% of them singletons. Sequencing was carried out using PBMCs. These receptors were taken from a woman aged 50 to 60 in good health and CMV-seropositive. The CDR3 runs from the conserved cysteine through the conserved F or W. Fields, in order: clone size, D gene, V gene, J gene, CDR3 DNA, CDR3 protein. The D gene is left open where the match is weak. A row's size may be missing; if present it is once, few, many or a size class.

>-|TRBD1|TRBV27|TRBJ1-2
TGTGCCAGCAGTTTAAGGGGCAGGGGGCACTATGGCTACACCTTC
CASSLRGRGHYGYTF
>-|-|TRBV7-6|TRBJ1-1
TGTGCCAGCAGTTCGCAGGGGAACACTGAAGCTTTCTTT
CASSSQGNTEAFF
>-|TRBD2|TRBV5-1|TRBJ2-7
TGCGCCAGCAGCCCCTTCATGGGCGGGGGGAACTACGAGCAGTACTTC
CASSPFMGGGNYEQYF
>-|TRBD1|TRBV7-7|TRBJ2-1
TGTGCTAGCAGCTTAGGGACAGGGGGCTTCAATGAGCAGTTCTTC
CASSLGTGGFNEQFF
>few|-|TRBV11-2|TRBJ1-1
TGTGCCAGCAGCTTGGGGCTAGGGTACACTGAAGCTTTCTTT
CASSLGLGYTEAFF
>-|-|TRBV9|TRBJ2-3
TGTGCCAGCAGCGCCTCGGGCAGGGGGGCAGATACGCAGTATTTT
CASSASGRGADTQYF
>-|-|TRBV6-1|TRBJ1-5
TGTGCCAGCAGTGAAGGGGTCGCGGAGCCCCAGCATTTT
CASSEGVAEPQHF
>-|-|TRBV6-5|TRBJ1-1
TGTGCCAGCAGTTGGGACATTACAAACACTGAAGCTTTCTTT
CASSWDITNTEAFF
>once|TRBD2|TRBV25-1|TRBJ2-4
TGTGCCAGCAGTGGGTGGGGCGGGGGAACCAAAAACATTCAGTACTTC
CASSGWGGGTKNIQYF
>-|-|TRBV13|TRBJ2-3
TGTGCCAGCAGCCCCCGCCCTATGGATACGCAGTATTTT
CASSPRPMDTQYF
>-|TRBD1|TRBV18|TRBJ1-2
TGTGCCAGCTCACAATCGCCGACAGGGGGGAGCTATGGCTACACCTTC
CASSQSPTGGSYGYTF
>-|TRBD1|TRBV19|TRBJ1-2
TGTGCCAGTAGTGCATCCGGGACAGGGGCCCACTTGGGCTATGGCTACACCTTC
CASSASGTGAHLGYGYTF